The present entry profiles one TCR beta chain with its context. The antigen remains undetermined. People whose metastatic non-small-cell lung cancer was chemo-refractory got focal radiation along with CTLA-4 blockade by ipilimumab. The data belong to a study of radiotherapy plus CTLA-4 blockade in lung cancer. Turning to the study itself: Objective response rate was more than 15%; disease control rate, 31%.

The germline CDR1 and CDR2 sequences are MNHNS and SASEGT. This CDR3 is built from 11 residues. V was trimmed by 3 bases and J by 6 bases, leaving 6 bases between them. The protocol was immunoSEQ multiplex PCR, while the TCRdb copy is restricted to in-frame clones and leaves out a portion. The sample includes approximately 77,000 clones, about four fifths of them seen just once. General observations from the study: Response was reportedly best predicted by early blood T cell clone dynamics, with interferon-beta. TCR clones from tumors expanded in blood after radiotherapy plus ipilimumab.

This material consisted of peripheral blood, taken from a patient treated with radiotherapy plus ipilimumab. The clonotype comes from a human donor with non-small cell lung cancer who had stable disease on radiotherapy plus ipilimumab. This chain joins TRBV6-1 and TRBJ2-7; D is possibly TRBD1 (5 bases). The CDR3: CASSEGLEQYF. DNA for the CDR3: TGTGCCAGCAGTGAGGGGCTCGAGCAGTACTTC.